A single sample gave rise to the 20 T cell receptor beta chains below, sequenced in a study of cytomegalovirus exposure and HLA in healthy donors. The primer mix had 60 Vbeta and 13 Jbeta primers. Sequencing used immunoSEQ multiplex PCR; TCRdb keeps in-frame clones, though not all of them. The table has about 140,000 clones, 61% seen once. Material for sequencing was PBMCs. The source is a male donor in good health and CMV-seronegative.

V and J are TRBV9 and TRBJ2-5, with TRBD2 matching 10 bases. Germline trimming cut 7 bases from V and 1 base from J; bases unmatched to any gene: 7. The CDR3 totals 15 residues. CDR1 is SGDLS, CDR2 YYNGEE, per germline. CDR3 bases: TGTGCCAGCGGGTCGAGCGGGGGGGCCCAAGAGACCCAGTACTTC. Translating gives CASGSSGGAQETQYF.

The sample holds a few counts of this clone. The chain is built from TRBV5-4 and TRBJ1-1; D may be TRBD1 (5 bases). There are 12 residues in the CDR3. Germline loops: CDR1 SGHNT, CDR2 YYREEE (reference sequence). Trimming removed 5 bases from V and 9 bases from J, with 14 bases in between. In DNA, the CDR3 is TGTGCCAGCAGTCTCGACAGCCGGCAAGCTTTCTTT. Protein sequence: CASSLDSRQAFF.

The chain has TRBV7-9 and TRBJ1-5; D unclear. Looked up from germline, CDR1 is SEHNR and CDR2 is FQNEAQ (reference sequence). The germline V and J ends were trimmed by 4 bases and 0 bases, with 4 bases remaining between them. The CDR3 consists of 13 residues. CDR3 protein: CASSSYSNQPQHF. The CDR3 region has the DNA TGTGCCAGCAGCTCCTATAGCAATCAGCCCCAGCATTTT.

This clone has a handful of counts. The chain recombines TRBV11-3 with TRBJ2-2; D is perhaps TRBD1 (8 bases). Germline V gene sequence: CDR1 SGHNT, CDR2 YENEEA. Trimming took off 0 bases at V and 1 base at J, with 15 bases between the two ends. CDR3 size: 18 residues. CDR3 amino acids: CASSLDHGGTGNTGELFF. CDR3 bases: TGTGCCAGCAGCTTAGATCACGGGGGGACAGGGAACACCGGGGAGCTGTTTTTT.

This clone was observed a few times. The V call is TRBV30, the J call TRBJ1-2; D ambiguous. The CDR3 length is 13 residues. Per the germline V gene, CDR1 is GTSNPN and CDR2 is SVGIG (reference sequence). The ends were cut back, 7 bases at V and 2 bases at J, with 14 bases in the middle. The CDR3: CASQGRANYGYTF. The DNA for the CDR3 is TGTGCCTCTCAAGGGAGGGCCAACTATGGCTACACCTTC. Filled out from reference TRBV30 and TRBJ1-2, the complete variable domain reads SQTIHQWPATLVQPVGSPLSLECTVEGTSNPNLYWYRQAAGRGLQLLFYSVGIGQISSEVPQNLSASRPQDRQFILSSKKLLLSDSGFYLCASQGRANYGYTFGSGTRLTVV.

The chain links TRBV5-6 to TRBJ1-3; D is perhaps TRBD1 (5 bases). This CDR3 is built from 17 residues. Germline V gene lookup returns CDR1 SGHDT and CDR2 YYEEEE. Trimming took 4 bases from V and 0 from J, leaving 17 bases between them. The CDR3 DNA is TGTGCCAGCAGCCCTTCACAGGCGGAGTACTCTGGAAACACCATATATTTT. It encodes CASSPSQAEYSGNTIYF.

The chain combines TRBV6-1 with TRBJ1-2; D is possibly TRBD1 (6 bases). V lost 5 bases to trimming and J lost 0 bases, with 7 bases between them. The length of the CDR3 is 13 residues. The germline V gene has CDR1 MNHNS and CDR2 SASEGT. CDR3 sequence (DNA): TGTGCCAGCAGTCGGACAGCTAACTATGGCTACACCTTC. Translated: CASSRTANYGYTF.

This chain uses TRBV7-9 with TRBJ2-7; 8 bases are a match to TRBD1. The germline gives CDR1 SEHNR, CDR2 FQNEAQ (reference sequence). The CDR3 has 14 amino acids. With V trimmed by 5 bases and J by 2 bases, 5 bases remained unmatched. This CDR3 is CASSPGTGTYEQYF. CDR3 coding DNA: TGTGCCAGCAGCCCCGGGACAGGCACCTACGAGCAGTACTTC.

This clone was found once. This CDR3 reads CAWSVLGDSYGYTF. Written as DNA, the CDR3 is TGTGCCTGGAGTGTACTCGGAGACAGCTATGGCTACACCTTC. The V gene is TRBV30, the J gene TRBJ1-2; tentatively, D is TRBD1 (5 bases). With 0 bases removed from V and 4 bases from J, the gap between germline ends came to 12 bases. This CDR3 is built from 14 residues. Germline V gene sequence: CDR1 GTSNPN, CDR2 SVGIG (reference sequence).

This clone occurred many times. The chain recombines TRBV4-3 with TRBJ2-1; 9 nucleotides line up with TRBD1. With 1 base clipped from V and 12 bases from J, the junction kept 10 bases outside the gene matches. Germline loops: CDR1 LGHNA, CDR2 YSLEER. This CDR3 spans 15 amino acids. The CDR3 sequence is CASSQVTGGAYGQFF. CDR3 DNA: TGCGCCAGCAGCCAAGTGACAGGGGGGGCTTATGGGCAGTTCTTC.

This chain links TRBV19 with TRBJ1-5, with D perhaps matching TRBD1 (6 bases). Trimming removed 8 bases from V and 2 bases from J, with 13 bases in between. CDR1 and CDR2 from the germline V gene are LNHDA and SQIVND (reference sequence). This CDR3 contains 14 residues. CDR3 DNA: TGTGCCAGTTCCAGGGGAGACGGCAATCAGCCCCAGCATTTT. Protein: CASSRGDGNQPQHF. Full variable domain (rest looked up from reference TRBV19 and TRBJ1-5): DGGITQSPKYLFRKEGQNVTLSCEQNLNHDAMYWYRQDPGQGLRLIYYSQIVNDFQKGDIAEGYSVSREKKESFPLTVTSAQKNPTAFYLCASSRGDGNQPQHFGDGTRLSIL.

The chain is built from TRBV4-2 and TRBJ1-4, with a possible D match to TRBD1 (5 bases). CDR3 length: 16 residues. The germline V and J ends were trimmed by 4 bases and 8 bases, with 20 bases remaining between them. CDR1 is LGHNA and CDR2 is YNFKEQ in the germline V gene. The CDR3 sequence is CASSRAVLMEGEKLFF. CDR3 bases: TGTGCCAGCAGCCGAGCAGTCCTCATGGAGGGGGAAAAACTGTTTTTT.

This chain uses TRBV11-2 with TRBJ1-1; the D gene is possibly TRBD1 (5 bases). The germline V gene encodes CDR1 SGHAT and CDR2 FQNNGV. Between the trimmed V and J ends, which lost 0 bases and 4 bases, there was a span of 18 bases. The CDR3 has 17 residues. This chain's CDR3 is CASSLDLGRDHPTEAFF. The CDR3 DNA follows: TGTGCCAGCAGCTTAGATCTGGGCAGGGATCATCCCACTGAAGCTTTCTTT.

The rearrangement joins TRBV7-6 to TRBJ2-2; 7 bases line up with TRBD1. The CDR3 runs 16 residues. Germline assignment: CDR1 SGHVS and CDR2 FNYEAQ. The V segment lost 1 base and the J segment 5 bases; nucleotides outside the gene matches: 7. This CDR3 reads CASSLEGQSITGELFF. CDR3 coding DNA: TGTGCCAGCAGCTTAGAGGGACAGAGTATAACCGGGGAGCTGTTTTTT.

This clone was observed a handful of times. A junction boundary mismatches the germline segment, possibly from a read error. This rearrangement joins TRBV7-3 to TRBJ2-1, with TRBD2 matching over 10 bases. CDR3 length equals 16 residues. Germline-derived CDR1 and CDR2 are SGHTA and FQGTGA. The CDR3 spells CASSPLAGGVYSEQFF. Written as DNA, the CDR3 is TGTGCCAGCAGCCCATTAGCGGGGGGTGTTTACAGTGAGCAGTTCTTC.

This clone has a handful of counts. The chain is built from TRBV10-3 and TRBJ2-7, with D unresolved. The CDR3 covers 14 residues. Germline V gene lookup returns CDR1 ENHRY and CDR2 SYGVKD. V was clipped by 3 bases and J by 3 bases, with 12 bases between them. This chain's CDR3 is CAISDRTRGYEQYF. CDR3 sequence (DNA): TGTGCCATCAGTGACCGTACGAGAGGCTACGAGCAGTACTTC.

The chain is built from TRBV19 and TRBJ2-6; D may be TRBD2 (5 bases). Trimming took 1 base from V and 3 from J, leaving 16 bases between them. CDR1 and CDR2 from the germline V gene are LNHDA and SQIVND (reference sequence). The CDR3 consists of 18 residues. The CDR3 sequence is CASSIGLLGSGGANVLTF. For the CDR3, the DNA is TGTGCCAGTAGTATAGGTCTACTAGGGAGCGGTGGGGCCAACGTCCTGACTTTC.

The chain carries TRBV4-3 and TRBJ1-2, with unresolved D. V lost 3 bases to trimming and J lost 4 bases, with 12 bases between them. CDR1 is LGHNA, CDR2 YSLEER, per germline. The CDR3 is 14 residues long. The CDR3 loop reads CASSQVTAIYGYTF. CDR3 DNA sequence: TGCGCCAGCAGCCAGGTTACAGCAATCTATGGCTACACCTTC.

The CDR3 region has the DNA TGTGCCAGCAGCCCAACTAATAGGGGACTAAACACTGAAGCTTTCTTT. Residues: CASSPTNRGLNTEAFF. The chain couples TRBV7-8 to TRBJ1-1, with D maybe TRBD1 (5 bases). This CDR3 spans 16 amino acids. With 5 bases removed from V and 2 bases from J, the gap between germline ends came to 18 bases. CDR1 and CDR2 (germline): SGHVS, FQNEAQ.

This chain connects TRBV11-2 to TRBJ1-2; possibly TRBD1 for D (6 bases). The germline V and J ends were trimmed by 5 bases and 8 bases, with 12 bases remaining between them. Germline V lookup: CDR1 SGHAT, CDR2 FQNNGV. The CDR3 extends over 12 amino acids. The CDR3 reads CASSTLGGGYTF. CDR3 sequence (DNA): TGTGCCAGCAGCACTCTAGGGGGAGGCTACACCTTC.